This T cell receptor beta chain was observed in a study of T-cell reconstitution after alpha-beta-depleted transplantation in children. This sample's TCRbeta library carried unique molecular identifier barcodes. TCRdb re-called the PCR reads through MiXCR, storing one row per CDR3 protein. This sample has hundreds of thousands of distinct CDR3 sequences, with about 30% found just once. The CDR3 is made up of 15 amino acids. Germline values: CDR1 LNHNV, CDR2 YYDKDF (reference sequence). Deletions cut 2 bases from V and 3 bases from J, with 14 bases between. The J gene is TRBJ2-7, the V gene TRBV15; D could derive from TRBD1 or TRBD2 (5 bases each). The clonotype was recovered from a human donor who donated a stem cell graft to a child with aplastic anemia. Source: PBMCs from the stem cell graft donor, taken from the stem cell graft. The CDR3 sequence is CATSRPGQDNYEQYF. In nucleotides, the CDR3 is TGTGCCACCAGCAGACCGGGGCAAGATAACTACGAGCAGTACTTC.